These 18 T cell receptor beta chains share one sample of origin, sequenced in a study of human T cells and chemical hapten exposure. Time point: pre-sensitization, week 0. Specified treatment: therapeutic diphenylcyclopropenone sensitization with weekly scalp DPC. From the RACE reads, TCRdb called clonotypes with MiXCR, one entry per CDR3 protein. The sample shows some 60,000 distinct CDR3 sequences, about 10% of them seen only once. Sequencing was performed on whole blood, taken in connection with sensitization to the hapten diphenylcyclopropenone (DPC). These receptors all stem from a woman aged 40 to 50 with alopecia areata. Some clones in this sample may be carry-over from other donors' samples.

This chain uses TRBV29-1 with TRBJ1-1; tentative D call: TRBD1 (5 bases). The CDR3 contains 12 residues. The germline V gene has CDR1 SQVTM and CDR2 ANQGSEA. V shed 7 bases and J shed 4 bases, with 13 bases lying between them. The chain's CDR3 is CSAKQATTEAFF. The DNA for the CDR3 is TGCAGCGCGAAACAGGCGACCACTGAAGCTTTCTTT.

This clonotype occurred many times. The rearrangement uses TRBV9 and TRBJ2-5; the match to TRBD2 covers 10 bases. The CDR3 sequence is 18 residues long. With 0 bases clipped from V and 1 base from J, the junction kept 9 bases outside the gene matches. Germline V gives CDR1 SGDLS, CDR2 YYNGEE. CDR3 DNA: TGTGCCAGCAGCGTAGTGGCAGCGGGGGGGCCTGTCCAAGAGACCCAGTACTTC. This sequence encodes CASSVVAAGGPVQETQYF.

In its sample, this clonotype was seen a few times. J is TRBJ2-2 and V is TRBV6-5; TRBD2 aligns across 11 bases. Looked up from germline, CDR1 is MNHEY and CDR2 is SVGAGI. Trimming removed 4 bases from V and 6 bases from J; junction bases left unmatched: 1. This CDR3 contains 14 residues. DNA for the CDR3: TGTGCCAGCAGTTTACTAGCGGGGGCCGGGGAGCTGTTTTTT. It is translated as CASSLLAGAGELFF.

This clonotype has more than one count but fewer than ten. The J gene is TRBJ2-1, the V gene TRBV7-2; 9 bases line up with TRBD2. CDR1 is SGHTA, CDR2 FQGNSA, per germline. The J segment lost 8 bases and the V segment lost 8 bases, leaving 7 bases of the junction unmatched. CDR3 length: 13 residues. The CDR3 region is CASQPSGVDEQFF. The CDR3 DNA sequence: TGTGCCAGCCAGCCTAGCGGGGTGGATGAGCAGTTCTTC.

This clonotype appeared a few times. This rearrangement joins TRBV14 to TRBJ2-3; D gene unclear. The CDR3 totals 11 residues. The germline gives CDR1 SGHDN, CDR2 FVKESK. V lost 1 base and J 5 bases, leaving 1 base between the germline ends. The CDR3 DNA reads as TGTGCCAGCAGCCAAGTAGATACGCAGTATTTT. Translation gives CASSQVDTQYF.

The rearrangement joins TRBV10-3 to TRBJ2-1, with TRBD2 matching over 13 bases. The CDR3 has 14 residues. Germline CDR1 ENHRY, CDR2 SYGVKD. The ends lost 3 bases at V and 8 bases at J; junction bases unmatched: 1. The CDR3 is CAISDGLAGDEQFF. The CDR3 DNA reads TGTGCCATCAGTGATGGACTAGCGGGGGATGAGCAGTTCTTC.

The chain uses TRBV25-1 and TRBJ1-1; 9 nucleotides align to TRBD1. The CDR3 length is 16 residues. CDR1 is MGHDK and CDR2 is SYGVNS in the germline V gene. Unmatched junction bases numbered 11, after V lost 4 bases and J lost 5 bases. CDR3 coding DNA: TGTGCCAGCAGTGTCTACCACAGGGGGCGGGAAACTGAAGCTTTCTTT. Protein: CASSVYHRGRETEAFF.

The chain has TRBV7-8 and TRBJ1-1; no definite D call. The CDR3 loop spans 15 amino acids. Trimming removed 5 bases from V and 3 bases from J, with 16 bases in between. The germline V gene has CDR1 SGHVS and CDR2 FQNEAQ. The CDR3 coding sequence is TGTGCCAGCAGCCCCAGCTGGGTCGGGTACACTGAAGCTTTCTTT. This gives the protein CASSPSWVGYTEAFF. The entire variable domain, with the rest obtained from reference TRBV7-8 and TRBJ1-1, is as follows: GAGVSQSPRYKVAKRGQDVALRCDPISGHVSLFWYQQALGQGPEFLTYFQNEAQLDKSGLPSDRFFAERPEGSVSTLKIQRTQQEDSAVYLCASSPSWVGYTEAFFGQGTRLTVV.

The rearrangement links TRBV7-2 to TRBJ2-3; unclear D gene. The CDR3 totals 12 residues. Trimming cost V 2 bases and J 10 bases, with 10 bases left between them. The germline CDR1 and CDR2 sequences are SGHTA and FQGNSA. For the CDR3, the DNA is TGTGCCAGCAGCTTAACCGCCCGGGCGCAGTATTTT. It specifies CASSLTARAQYF. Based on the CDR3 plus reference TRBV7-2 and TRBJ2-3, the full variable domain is GAGVSQSPSNKVTEKGKDVELRCDPISGHTALYWYRQSLGQGLEFLIYFQGNSAPDKSGLPSDRFSAERTGGSVSTLTIQRTQQEDSAVYLCASSLTARAQYFGPGTRLTVL.

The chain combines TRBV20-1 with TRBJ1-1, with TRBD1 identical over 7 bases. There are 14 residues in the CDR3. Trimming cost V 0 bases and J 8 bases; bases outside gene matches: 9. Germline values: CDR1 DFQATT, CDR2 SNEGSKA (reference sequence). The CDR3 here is CSARDSTGRSEAFF. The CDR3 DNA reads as TGCAGTGCTAGAGATTCGACAGGGAGGTCGGAAGCTTTCTTT.

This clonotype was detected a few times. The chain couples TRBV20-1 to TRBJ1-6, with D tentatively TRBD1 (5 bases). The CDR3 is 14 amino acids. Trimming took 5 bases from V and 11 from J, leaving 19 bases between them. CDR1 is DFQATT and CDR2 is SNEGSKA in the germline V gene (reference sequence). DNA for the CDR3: TGCAGTGCTGGAACAGGTCGCGAGGGTGCACCCCTCCACTTT. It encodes CSAGTGREGAPLHF.

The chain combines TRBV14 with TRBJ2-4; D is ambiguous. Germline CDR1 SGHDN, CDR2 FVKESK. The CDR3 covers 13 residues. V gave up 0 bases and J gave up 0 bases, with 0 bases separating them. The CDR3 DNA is TGTGCCAGCAGCCAAGAAGCCAAAAACATTCAGTACTTC. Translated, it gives CASSQEAKNIQYF.

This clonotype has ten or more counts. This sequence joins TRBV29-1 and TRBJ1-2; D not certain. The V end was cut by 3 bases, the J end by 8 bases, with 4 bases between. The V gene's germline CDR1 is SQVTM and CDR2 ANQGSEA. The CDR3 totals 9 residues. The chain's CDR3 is CSVEWGYTF. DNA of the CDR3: TGCAGCGTTGAGTGGGGCTACACCTTC.

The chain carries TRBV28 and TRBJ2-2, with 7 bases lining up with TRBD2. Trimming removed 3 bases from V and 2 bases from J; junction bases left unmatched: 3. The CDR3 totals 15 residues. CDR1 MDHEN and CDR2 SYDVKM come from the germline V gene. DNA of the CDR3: TGTGCCAGCAGTTTGTCGGGGGGAAACACCGGGGAGCTGTTTTTT. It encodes CASSLSGGNTGELFF.

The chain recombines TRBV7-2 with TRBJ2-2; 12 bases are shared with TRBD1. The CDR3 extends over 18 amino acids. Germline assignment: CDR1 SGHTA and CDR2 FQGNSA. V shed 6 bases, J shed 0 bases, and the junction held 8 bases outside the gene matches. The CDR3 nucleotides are TGTGCCAGCAGTCTAGCGGGACAGGGGGCCGCGAACACCGGGGAGCTGTTTTTT. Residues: CASSLAGQGAANTGELFF.

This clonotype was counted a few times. CDR3 loop: CASSPPGLRTTDQPQHF. CDR3 DNA sequence: TGTGCCAGCTCACCACCGGGTTTGCGGACCACGGATCAGCCCCAGCATTTT. This chain connects TRBV18 to TRBJ1-5; D is unresolved. Trimming cost V 0 bases and J 5 bases, with 17 bases left between them. Per germline, CDR1 KGHSH and CDR2 LQKENI. The CDR3 length is 17 residues.

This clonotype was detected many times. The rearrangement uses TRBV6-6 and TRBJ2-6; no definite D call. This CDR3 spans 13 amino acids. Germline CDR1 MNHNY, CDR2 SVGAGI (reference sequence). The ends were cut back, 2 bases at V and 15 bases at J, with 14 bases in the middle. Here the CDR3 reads CASSYPTPKDLTF. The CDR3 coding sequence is TGTGCCAGCAGTTACCCGACACCCAAGGACCTGACTTTC.

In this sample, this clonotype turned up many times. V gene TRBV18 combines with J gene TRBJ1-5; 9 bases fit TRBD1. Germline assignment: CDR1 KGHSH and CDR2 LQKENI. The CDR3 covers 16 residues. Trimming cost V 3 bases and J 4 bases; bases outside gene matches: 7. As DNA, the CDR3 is TGTGCCAGCTCACCCACCCGGACAGGGGATAATCAGCCCCAGCATTTT. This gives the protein CASSPTRTGDNQPQHF.